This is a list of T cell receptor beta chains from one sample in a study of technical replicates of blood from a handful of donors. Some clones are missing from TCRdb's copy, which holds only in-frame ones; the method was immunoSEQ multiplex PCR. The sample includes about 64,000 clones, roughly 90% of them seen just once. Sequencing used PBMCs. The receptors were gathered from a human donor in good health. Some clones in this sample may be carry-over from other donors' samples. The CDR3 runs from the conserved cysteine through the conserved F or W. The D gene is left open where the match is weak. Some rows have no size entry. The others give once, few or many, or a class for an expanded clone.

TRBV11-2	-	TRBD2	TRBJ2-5	CASSLDGRVSVGETQYF	TGTGCCAGCAGCTTAGATGGGAGGGTCTCCGTAGGGGAGACCCAGTACTTC
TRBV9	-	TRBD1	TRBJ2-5	CASSVLDRARETQYF	TGTGCCAGCAGCGTCCTCGACAGGGCCCGAGAGACCCAGTACTTC
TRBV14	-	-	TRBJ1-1	CASSQRTVEAFF	TGTGCCAGCAGCCAACGGACAGTTGAAGCTTTCTTT
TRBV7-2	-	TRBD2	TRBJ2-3	CASSLVGAGTTDTQYF	TGTGCCAGCAGCTTAGTAGGAGCGGGAACCACAGATACGCAGTATTTT
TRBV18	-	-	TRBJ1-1	CASSRASGGNTEAFF	TGTGCCAGCTCCCGCGCCTCCGGGGGGAACACTGAAGCTTTCTTT
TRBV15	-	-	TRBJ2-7	CATSGVGGNSYEQYF	TGTGCCACCAGCGGGGTGGGGGGAAACTCCTACGAGCAGTACTTC
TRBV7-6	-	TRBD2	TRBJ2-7	CASSRGLAGDYEQYF	TGTGCCAGCAGCCGCGGACTAGCGGGGGACTACGAGCAGTACTTC
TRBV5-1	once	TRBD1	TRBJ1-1	CASSLTPDIQGTEAFF	TGCGCCAGCAGCTTGACCCCCGACATACAGGGGACTGAAGCTTTCTTT
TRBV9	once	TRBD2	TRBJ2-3	CASSVTGTSGGIGADTQYF	TGTGCCAGCAGCGTGACTGGGACTAGCGGGGGGATCGGTGCAGATACGCAGTATTTT
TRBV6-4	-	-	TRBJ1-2	CASTPPGNSLYGYTF	TGTGCCAGCACTCCCCCGGGGAACAGCCTCTATGGCTACACCTTC
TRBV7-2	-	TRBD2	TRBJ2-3	CASSLGTTSDLAVDTQYF	TGTGCCAGCAGCCTCGGAACGACTAGCGACCTAGCAGTAGATACGCAGTATTTT
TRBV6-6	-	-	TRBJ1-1	CATLSDRSTEAFF	TGTGCCACCCTGTCCGACAGGTCCACTGAAGCTTTCTTT
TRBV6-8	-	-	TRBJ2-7	CASSQQGPSYEQYF	TGTGCCAGCAGTCAACAGGGACCCTCCTACGAGCAGTACTTC
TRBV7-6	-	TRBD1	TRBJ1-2	CASTRGPGYGYTF	TGTGCCAGCACCAGGGGGCCTGGCTATGGCTACACCTTC
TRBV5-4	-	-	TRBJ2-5	CASSLRGVGETQYF	TGTGCCAGCAGCTTAAGGGGCGTGGGAGAGACCCAGTACTTC
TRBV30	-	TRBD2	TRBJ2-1	CAWSAERTSGYRNEQFF	TGTGCCTGGAGCGCGGAAAGGACTAGCGGGTATCGCAATGAGCAGTTCTTC
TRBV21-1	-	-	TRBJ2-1	CASSNLVNRLAGSNEQFF	TGTGCCAGCAGCAACTTGGTGAACCGACTAGCGGGATCCAATGAGCAGTTCTTC
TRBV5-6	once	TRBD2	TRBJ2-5	CASSSNLGGTIGTQYF	TGTGCCAGCAGCTCAAACCTGGGAGGGACTATCGGGACCCAGTACTTC
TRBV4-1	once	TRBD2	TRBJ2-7	CASSQEPAGVSYEQYF	TGCGCCAGCAGCCAAGAGCCAGCGGGGGTGTCCTACGAGCAGTACTTC
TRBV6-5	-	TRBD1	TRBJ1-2	CASVRAGGRNGYTF	TGTGCCAGCGTTCGGGCAGGGGGGAGAAATGGCTACACCTTC
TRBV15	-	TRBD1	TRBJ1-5	CATSRAGQQGGQPQHF	TGTGCCACCAGCAGAGCGGGACAGCAGGGAGGTCAGCCCCAGCATTTT
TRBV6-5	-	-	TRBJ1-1	CASSYSYSTEAFF	TGTGCCAGCAGTTACTCGTATAGCACTGAAGCTTTCTTT
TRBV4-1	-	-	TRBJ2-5	CATGKRSRTQYF	TGCGCCACCGGAAAGCGGTCGCGGACCCAGTACTTC
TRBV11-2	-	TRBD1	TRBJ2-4	CASGLTGGILTKNIQYF	TGTGCCAGCGGTCTGACAGGGGGAATATTAACCAAAAACATTCAGTACTTC
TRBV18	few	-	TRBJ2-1	CASSLSSWGVSNEQFF	TGTGCCAGCTCACTGTCCTCCTGGGGGGTTTCCAATGAGCAGTTCTTC
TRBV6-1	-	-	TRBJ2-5	CASSENRDPQETQYF	TGTGCCAGCAGTGAAAACAGGGACCCCCAAGAGACCCAGTACTTC
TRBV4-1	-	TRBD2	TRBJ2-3	CASSQGVSGGALDTQYF	TGCGCCAGCAGCCAAGGGGTTAGCGGGGGGGCCCTAGATACGCAGTATTTT
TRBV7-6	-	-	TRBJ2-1	CASTGDSHLEQFF	TGTGCCAGCACCGGGGACTCGCACCTAGAGCAGTTCTTC
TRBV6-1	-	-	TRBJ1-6	CASSEQGRNNSPLHF	TGTGCCAGCAGTGAACAGGGTAGGAATAATTCACCCCTCCACTTT
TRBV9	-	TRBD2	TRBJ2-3	CASSVGLAVTDTQYF	TGTGCCAGCAGCGTAGGTCTAGCGGTTACAGATACGCAGTATTTT
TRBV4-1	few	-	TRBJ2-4	CASSLLVTVKNIQYF	TGCGCCAGCAGCCTGTTGGTTACAGTCAAAAACATTCAGTACTTC
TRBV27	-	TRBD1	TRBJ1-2	CASSPLQTGNYGYTF	TGTGCCAGCAGTCCTCTTCAGACAGGGAACTATGGCTACACCTTC
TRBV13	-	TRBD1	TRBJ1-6	CASSLSNRGGPPLHF	TGTGCCAGCAGCCTAAGCAACAGGGGAGGTCCACCCCTCCACTTT
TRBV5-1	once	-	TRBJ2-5	CASRQAAAETQYF	TGCGCCAGCAGACAGGCGGCCGCGGAGACCCAGTACTTC
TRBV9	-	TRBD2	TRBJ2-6	CASSVVAGESSGANVLTF	TGTGCCAGCAGCGTAGTAGCGGGGGAAAGCTCTGGGGCCAACGTCCTGACTTTC
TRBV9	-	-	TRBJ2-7	CASSSPGPAGYHEQYF	TGTGCCAGCAGCTCTCCCGGACCAGCAGGGTACCACGAGCAGTACTTC
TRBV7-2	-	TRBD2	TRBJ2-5	CASSFSGRETQYF	TGTGCCAGCAGCTTTAGCGGGCGTGAGACCCAGTACTTC
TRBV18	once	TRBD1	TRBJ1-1	CASSPTQGSTEAFF	TGTGCCAGCTCACCCACACAGGGGTCGACTGAAGCTTTCTTT
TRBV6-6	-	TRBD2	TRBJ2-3	CASSSAGGITDTQYF	TGTGCCAGCAGTTCAGCGGGGGGGATCACAGATACGCAGTATTTT
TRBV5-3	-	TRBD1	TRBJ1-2	CARSLRRDREKHGYTF	TGTGCCAGAAGCTTGCGACGGGACAGGGAAAAACATGGCTACACCTTC
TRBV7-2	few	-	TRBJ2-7	CASSAYRSSYEQYF	TGTGCCAGCAGCGCATACAGGAGCTCCTACGAGCAGTACTTC
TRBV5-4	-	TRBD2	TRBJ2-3	CASSLGRERLADTQYF	TGTGCCAGCAGCCTTGGGCGGGAGCGGTTGGCAGATACGCAGTATTTT
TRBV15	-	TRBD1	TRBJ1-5	CATSRDDRGGWNQPQHF	TGTGCCACCAGCAGAGATGACAGGGGGGGTTGGAATCAGCCCCAGCATTTT
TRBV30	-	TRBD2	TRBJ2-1	CAWGPSGVHNEQFF	TGTGCCTGGGGCCCTAGCGGAGTTCACAATGAGCAGTTCTTC
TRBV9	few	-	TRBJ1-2	CASSAWPGNYGYTF	TGTGCCAGCTCTGCGTGGCCAGGGAACTATGGCTACACCTTC
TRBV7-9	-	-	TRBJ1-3	CASSLGVFPMEGNTIYF	TGTGCCAGCAGCTTAGGGGTTTTCCCGATGGAGGGAAACACCATATATTTT
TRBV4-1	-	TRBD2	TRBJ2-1	CASSRSTSGGYNEQFF	TGCGCCAGCAGCCGATCGACTAGCGGGGGGTACAATGAGCAGTTCTTC
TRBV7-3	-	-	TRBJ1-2	CASSSTASNYGYTF	TGTGCCAGCAGCTCAACAGCCTCTAACTATGGCTACACCTTC
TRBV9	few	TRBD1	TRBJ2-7	CASSGKTGTGDYEQYF	TGTGCCAGCAGCGGGAAGACCGGGACAGGAGACTACGAGCAGTACTTC
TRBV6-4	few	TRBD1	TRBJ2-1	CASSGGQGPDLEQFF	TGTGCCAGCAGTGGGGGACAGGGGCCCGACCTTGAGCAGTTCTTC
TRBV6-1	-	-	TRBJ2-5	CASSDLTGSETQYF	TGTGCCAGCAGTGATCTCACAGGGTCCGAGACCCAGTACTTC
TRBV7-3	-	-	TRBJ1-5	CASSLVGGGQPQHF	TGTGCCAGCAGCTTAGTTGGGGGCGGTCAGCCCCAGCATTTT
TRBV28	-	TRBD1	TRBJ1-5	CASRARGQGYQPQHF	TGTGCCAGCAGAGCCAGGGGACAGGGGTATCAGCCCCAGCATTTT
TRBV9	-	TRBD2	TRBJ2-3	CASSKTGLAGIDTQYF	TGTGCCAGCAGCAAAACGGGACTAGCGGGGATCGATACGCAGTATTTT
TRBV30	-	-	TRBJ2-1	CAWSQGTEQFF	TGTGCCTGGAGTCAGGGGACTGAGCAGTTCTTC